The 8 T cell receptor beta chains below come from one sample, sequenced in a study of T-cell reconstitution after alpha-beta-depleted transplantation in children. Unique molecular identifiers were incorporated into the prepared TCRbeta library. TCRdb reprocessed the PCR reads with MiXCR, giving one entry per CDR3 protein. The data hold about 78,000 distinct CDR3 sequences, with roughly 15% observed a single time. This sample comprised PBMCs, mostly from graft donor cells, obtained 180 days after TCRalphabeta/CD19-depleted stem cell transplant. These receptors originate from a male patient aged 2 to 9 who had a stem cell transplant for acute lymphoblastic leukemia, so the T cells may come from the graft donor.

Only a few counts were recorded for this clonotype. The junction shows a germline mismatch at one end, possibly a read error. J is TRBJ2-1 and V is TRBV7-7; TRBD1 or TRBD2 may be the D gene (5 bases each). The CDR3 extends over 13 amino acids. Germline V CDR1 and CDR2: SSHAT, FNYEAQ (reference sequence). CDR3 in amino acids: CASSSFGTDEQFF. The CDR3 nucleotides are TGTGCTAGCAGTTCCTTTGGGACGGATGAGCAGTTCTTC.

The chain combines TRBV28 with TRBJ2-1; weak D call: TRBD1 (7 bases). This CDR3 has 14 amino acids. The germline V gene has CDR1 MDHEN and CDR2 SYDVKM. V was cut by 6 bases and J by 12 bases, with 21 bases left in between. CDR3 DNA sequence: TGTGCCAGCAGCAGGGGGTGGGACTCTACCTTGCAGTTCTTC. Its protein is CASSRGWDSTLQFF.

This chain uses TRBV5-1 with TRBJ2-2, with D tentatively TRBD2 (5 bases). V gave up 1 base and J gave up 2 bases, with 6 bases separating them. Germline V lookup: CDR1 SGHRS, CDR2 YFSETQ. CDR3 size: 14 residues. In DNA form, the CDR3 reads TGCGCCAGCAGCTTGTGGACTAACACCGGGGAGCTGTTTTTT. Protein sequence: CASSLWTNTGELFF. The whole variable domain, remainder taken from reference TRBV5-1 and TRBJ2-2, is KAGVTQTPRYLIKTRGQQVTLSCSPISGHRSVSWYQQTPGQGLQFLFEYFSETQRNKGNFPGRFSGRQFSNSRSEMNVSTLELGDSALYLCASSLWTNTGELFFGEGSRLTVL.

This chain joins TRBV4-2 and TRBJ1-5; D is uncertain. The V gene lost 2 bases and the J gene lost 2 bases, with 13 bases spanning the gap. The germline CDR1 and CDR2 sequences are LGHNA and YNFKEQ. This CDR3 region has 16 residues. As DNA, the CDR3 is TGTGCCAGCAGCCAATCTCAACCGTTGGGCAATCAGCCCCAGCATTTT. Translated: CASSQSQPLGNQPQHF.

CDR3 sequence (DNA): TGTGCCAGCAGCTTGACCGGGACTAGAAGCTACAATGAGCAGTTCTTC. It specifies CASSLTGTRSYNEQFF. The V and J genes are TRBV7-2 and TRBJ2-1; the match to TRBD2 covers 8 bases. Trimming took 3 bases from V and 3 from J; bases not matched to a gene: 7. In germline, CDR1 is SGHTA, CDR2 FQGNSA. This CDR3 region has 16 residues.

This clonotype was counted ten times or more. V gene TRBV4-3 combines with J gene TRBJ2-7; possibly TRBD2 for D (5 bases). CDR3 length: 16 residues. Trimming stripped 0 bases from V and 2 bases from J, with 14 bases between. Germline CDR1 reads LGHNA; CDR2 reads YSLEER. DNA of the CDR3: TGCGCCAGCAGCCAAGAGTGGGATAGCGCGGCCTACGAGCAGTACTTC. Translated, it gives CASSQEWDSAAYEQYF.

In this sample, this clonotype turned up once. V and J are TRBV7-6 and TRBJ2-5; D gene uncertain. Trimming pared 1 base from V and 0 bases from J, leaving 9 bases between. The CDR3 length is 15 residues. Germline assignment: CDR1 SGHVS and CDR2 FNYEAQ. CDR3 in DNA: TGTGCCAGCAGCTTAGAAACGGCGTACCAAGAGACCCAGTACTTC. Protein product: CASSLETAYQETQYF.

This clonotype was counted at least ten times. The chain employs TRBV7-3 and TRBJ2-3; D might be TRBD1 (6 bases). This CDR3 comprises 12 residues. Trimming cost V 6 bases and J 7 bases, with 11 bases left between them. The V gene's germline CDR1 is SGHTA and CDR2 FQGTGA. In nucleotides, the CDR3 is TGTGCCAGCAGTCTACAGGGATATACGCAGTATTTT. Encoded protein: CASSLQGYTQYF.